Sequencing of this T cell receptor beta chain was carried out in a study of blood T cell repertoires in COVID-19. In the original workflow: Researchers report that nucleated cell counts were estimated from reference gene primer amplification. Libraries were prepared by immunoSEQ multiplex PCR; TCRdb keeps only in-frame clonotypes and omits some of them. V, J and clone size reflect that table, while D and trimming were determined from the DNA. The sample lists 110,000 to 150,000 clones; around three quarters were seen once. What was sequenced was peripheral blood. The receptor comes from a man in his 60s with acute or convalescent COVID-19.

CDR3 nucleotide sequence: TGTGCCAGTAGTATGCAAGCGGGAAATGAAAAACTGTTTTTT. Amino acids: CASSMQAGNEKLFF. The rearrangement uses TRBV19 and TRBJ1-4, with no clear D. Trimming left V 3 bases short and J 5 bases short, with 10 bases between. The CDR3 has 14 residues. Germline lookup yields CDR1 LNHDA and CDR2 SQIVND (reference sequence).